Ten or more counts support the clone carrying this TCR beta chain. The data were taken from a study of Graves' ophthalmopathy and Graves' hyperthyroidism. RNA transcripts were the template, and TCR beta CDR3 regions were amplified from them. First-round RT-PCR relied on HTBI primers, and a second-round multiplex PCR came next. Each CDR3 protein is one row after TCRdb ran MiXCR on the multiplex PCR reads. The sample carries hundreds of thousands of distinct CDR3 sequences, about 20% recorded once. CDR3 length: 15 amino acids. V lost 6 bases, J lost 4 bases, and 18 bases lay in between. The sequencing input was peripheral blood. This receptor was taken from a woman in her late teens or twenties with stable Graves' hyperthyroidism. Some clones in this sample may be carry-over from other donors' samples. The V call is TRBV12-3 or TRBV12-4, the J call TRBJ1-2, with D tentatively TRBD1 (5 bases). The CDR3 bases are TGTGCCAGCAGCATGGGTGAGGAGGGGCCCTATGGCTACACCTTC. It translates to CASSMGEEGPYGYTF.